This TCR beta chain was sequenced during a study of Tregs in tolerant kidney transplant recipients. Whole-study findings and limits: Tregs expanded with activated donor B cells seemed most donor-specific. Biological reproducibility was not directly addressed, but technical replication error appeared minimal. Findings come from small patient numbers and require larger validation.

With respect to this clone: Antigen: not known.

CDR1 is SGHDT, CDR2 YYEEEE, per germline. The CDR3 totals 14 residues. V was clipped by 1 base and J by 1 base, with 8 bases between them. Measured with immunoSEQ multiplex PCR; TCRdb has only the in-frame clones, and not every one. This sample carries roughly 7,800 clones, around half of them seen once, and the ten largest clones take about 5.3%. This chain joins TRBV5-6 and TRBJ1-1; TRBD1 might be the D (5 bases). The clonotype was recovered from a human donor in good health. The sequencing sample was made of CD4+ T cells from blood cultured with allogeneic cells. As DNA, the CDR3 is TGTGCCAGCAGCTTGAAGGGGAGGAACACTGAAGCTTTCTTT. Translation gives CASSLKGRNTEAFF.